This T cell receptor beta chain derives from a study of post-analysis software for immune sequencing data. Findings of the study overall: Higher frequency in patients than in controls was seen for about five TRBV segments, with TRBV5-6, TRBV5-1 and TRBV20-1 among them.

This clonotype was counted only a few times. Its target is not known. V was cut by 4 bases and J by 0 bases, with 10 bases left in between. Germline V gives CDR1 DFQATT, CDR2 SNEGSKA (reference sequence). The CDR3 extends over 13 amino acids. The authors incorporated unique molecular identifiers into the TCR beta cDNA libraries. TCRdb re-analysed the PCR reads in MiXCR, keeping a single row per CDR3 protein. The sample has 750,000 to 950,000 distinct CDR3 sequences; about 43% are singletons. The chain employs TRBV20-1 and TRBJ2-7; tentatively, D is TRBD1 (6 bases). Sequenced material: blood. The clonotype originates from a girl between 10 and 17 years old with multiple sclerosis. This CDR3 reads CSATPRGSYEQYF. The DNA for the CDR3 is TGCAGTGCTACCCCCAGGGGCTCCTACGAGCAGTACTTC.